This TCR beta chain was recorded in a study of cytomegalovirus exposure and HLA in healthy donors. Broader study findings: Later work associated roughly 15,000 TCR beta sequences with HLA alleles at 0.05 false discovery rate. Per a later analysis, HLA-associated TCR beta chains showed more clonal expansion than other, equally common TCR beta chains. Associated with cytomegalovirus, according to the listing, were approximately 160 TCR beta chains.

Each donor was nominally healthy when sampled (though unrecorded immune exposures were likely). 60 Vbeta and 13 Jbeta primers were used in PCR. TCRdb keeps only in-frame clones here, not all; method: immunoSEQ multiplex PCR. The sample lists around 72,000 clones, about 72% seen once, with less than 25% in the top ten. Comment on this clone: Its target is unknown.

The sample was PBMCs. The TCR comes from a man aged 40-50 years in good health and CMV-seropositive.

CDR3 sequence reads: CASKSGRAQGNTEAFF. In DNA form, the CDR3 reads TGTGCCAGCAAATCGGGTAGGGCCCAGGGGAACACTGAAGCTTTCTTT. This rearrangement joins TRBV7-2 to TRBJ1-1, with a weak D call TRBD1 (5 bases). The CDR3 has 16 amino acids. Between the trimmed V and J ends, which lost 7 bases and 1 base, there was a span of 19 bases. CDR1 and CDR2 from the germline V gene are SGHTA and FQGNSA.